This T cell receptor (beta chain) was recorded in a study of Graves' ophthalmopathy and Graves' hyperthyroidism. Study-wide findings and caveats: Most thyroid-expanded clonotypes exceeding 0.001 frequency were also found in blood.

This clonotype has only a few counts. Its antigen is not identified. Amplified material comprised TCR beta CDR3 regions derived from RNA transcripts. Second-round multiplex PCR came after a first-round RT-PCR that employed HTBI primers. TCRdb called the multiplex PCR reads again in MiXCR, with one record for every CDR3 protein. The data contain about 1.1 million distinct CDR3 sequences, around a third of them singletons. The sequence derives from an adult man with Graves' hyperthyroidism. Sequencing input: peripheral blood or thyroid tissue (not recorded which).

The CDR3: CASSYGTSGNTGELFF. CDR3 coding DNA: TGTGCCAGCAGCTACGGGACTAGCGGGAACACCGGGGAGCTGTTTTTT. J is TRBJ2-2 and V is TRBV7-8; TRBD2 matches at 11 bases. This CDR3 comprises 16 residues. V lost 4 bases, J lost 1 base, and 2 bases stayed unmatched. CDR1 SGHVS and CDR2 FQNEAQ come from the germline V gene.